Shown below are 27 T cell receptor beta chains from a single sample sequenced in a study of blood T cell repertoires in COVID-19. The assay was immunoSEQ multiplex PCR, and TCRdb's table has in-frame clones only and misses some. Counted here are about 150,000 clones, 70% to 90% occurring once; the ten biggest clones make up under 3.5%. The material sequenced was peripheral blood. All receptors derive from an elderly woman with COVID-19, enrolled during active disease.

The chain recombines TRBV27 with TRBJ2-5; 8 bases align to TRBD2. The germline V gene has CDR1 MNHEY and CDR2 SMNVEV (reference sequence). The trim removed 6 bases at V and 4 bases at J, leaving 4 bases unmatched. The CDR3 totals 13 residues. For the CDR3, the DNA is TGTGCCAGCAGAACTAGCGGTCGAGAGACCCAGTACTTC. Residues: CASRTSGRETQYF.

This chain links TRBV10-3 with TRBJ1-2; the D is unclear. V was cut by 1 base and J by 6 bases, with 9 bases left in between. CDR1 ENHRY and CDR2 SYGVKD come from the germline V gene. This CDR3 comprises 13 residues. The DNA for the CDR3 is TGTGCCATCAGTGAGTATAGATACGATGGCTACACCTTC. Its protein is CAISEYRYDGYTF.

This chain connects TRBV30 to TRBJ2-3, with TRBD1 matching over 9 bases. Trimming removed 5 bases from V and 1 base from J; junction bases left unmatched: 4. CDR3 length: 14 residues. The germline V gene has CDR1 GTSNPN and CDR2 SVGIG (reference sequence). CDR3 region: CAWADRGGTDTQYF. As DNA, the CDR3 is TGTGCCTGGGCGGACAGGGGAGGCACAGATACGCAGTATTTT.

This clone has only a few counts. The chain is built from TRBV14 and TRBJ1-6; tentative D call: TRBD1 (5 bases). With 4 bases removed from V and 7 bases from J, the gap between germline ends came to 11 bases. The CDR3 is made up of 14 amino acids. Germline values: CDR1 SGHDN, CDR2 FVKESK. The CDR3 DNA sequence: TGTGCCAGCAGCCCTCTCGGGGGGAATTCACCCCTCCACTTT. Amino acid sequence: CASSPLGGNSPLHF.

The chain links TRBV14 to TRBJ2-5; TRBD2 aligns across 9 bases. CDR1 and CDR2 from the germline V gene are SGHDN and FVKESK. There are 15 residues in the CDR3. Unmatched junction bases numbered 4, after V lost 0 bases and J lost 5 bases. The CDR3 nucleotides read TGTGCCAGCAGCCAAGATCTAGCGGGGTGGGAGACCCAGTACTTC. Encoded protein: CASSQDLAGWETQYF.

The table lists this clone with a few counts. The rearrangement uses TRBV18 and TRBJ1-2; TRBD1 matches at 8 bases. CDR1 and CDR2 (germline): KGHSH, LQKENI. V trimming: 6 bases; J trimming: 4 bases; junction bases outside the gene matches: 4. The CDR3 covers 13 residues. The chain's CDR3 is CASSEGQAYGYTF. The CDR3 nucleotides read TGTGCCAGCTCCGAGGGACAGGCCTATGGCTACACCTTC. The variable domain in full, completed from reference TRBV18 and TRBJ1-2, reads NAGVMQNPRHLVRRRGQEARLRCSPMKGHSHVYWYRQLPEEGLKFMVYLQKENIIDESGMPKERFSAEFPKEGPSILRIQQVVRGDSAAYFCASSEGQAYGYTFGSGTRLTVV.

The chain links TRBV10-2 to TRBJ2-7; tentative D call: TRBD1 (6 bases). V was trimmed by 7 bases and J by 5 bases, leaving 21 bases between them. Germline assignment: CDR1 WSHSY and CDR2 SAAADI. CDR3 length: 15 amino acids. CDR3 bases: TGCGCCAGCAAGGCTCAAACTACAGGGTTCCACGAGCAGTACTTC. It specifies CASKAQTTGFHEQYF.

The chain couples TRBV28 to TRBJ2-7; no definite D call. This CDR3 is built from 11 residues. Germline V gene sequence: CDR1 MDHEN, CDR2 SYDVKM. Trimming shortened V by 10 bases and J by 3 bases, and 10 bases separated the two germline ends. CDR3 amino acids: CAILGSYEQYF. CDR3 sequence (DNA): TGTGCCATCCTAGGAAGCTACGAGCAGTACTTC. Looking up the rest from reference TRBV28 and TRBJ2-7 gives the full variable domain: DVKVTQSSRYLVKRTGEKVFLECVQDMDHENMFWYRQDPGLGLRLIYFSYDVKMKEKGDIPEGYSVSREKKERFSLILESASTNQTSMYLCAILGSYEQYFGPGTRLTVT.

As DNA, the CDR3 is TGTGCCTGGAATTTCGGAGGTTTCGCCGGCACTCCTTTAGATGGCTACACCTTC. Encoded protein: CAWNFGGFAGTPLDGYTF. The genes are TRBV30 and TRBJ1-2; the D is unclear. This CDR3 has 18 amino acids. Germline assignment: CDR1 GTSNPN and CDR2 SVGIG (reference sequence). The germline V and J ends were trimmed by 4 bases and 6 bases, with 30 bases remaining between them.

This clone was observed a handful of times. The rearrangement links TRBV9 to TRBJ2-1, with D maybe TRBD2 (6 bases). CDR3 length: 12 amino acids. The germline V gene encodes CDR1 SGDLS and CDR2 YYNGEE. V shed 4 bases and J shed 7 bases, with 9 bases lying between them. The CDR3 DNA reads TGTGCCAGCAGCACCGGGGGTAATGAGCAGTTCTTC. Translating gives CASSTGGNEQFF.

V usage is TRBV10-3 and J usage is TRBJ1-6; 9 bases align to TRBD1. Looked up from germline, CDR1 is ENHRY and CDR2 is SYGVKD. The trim removed 4 bases at V and 7 bases at J, leaving 5 bases unmatched. The CDR3 runs 15 residues. This CDR3 reads CAISVGQGDNSPLHF. DNA for the CDR3: TGTGCCATCAGTGTGGGACAGGGCGACAATTCACCCCTCCACTTT.

This chain uses TRBV5-1 with TRBJ2-1, with TRBD1 matching over 8 bases. With 2 bases clipped from V and 4 bases from J, the junction kept 2 bases outside the gene matches. Germline V gene sequence: CDR1 SGHRS, CDR2 YFSETQ. The CDR3 extends over 14 amino acids. The CDR3 sequence is CASSLQGGYNEQFF. The CDR3, as DNA: TGCGCCAGCAGCTTACAGGGGGGTTACAATGAGCAGTTCTTC.

The J gene is TRBJ2-7, the V gene TRBV18; perhaps TRBD2 as D (5 bases). V was cut by 2 bases and J by 7 bases, with 15 bases left in between. CDR1 KGHSH and CDR2 LQKENI come from the germline V gene. CDR3 length: 14 residues. CDR3 nucleotide sequence: TGTGCCAGCTCACCATTGGAAGGGAGTGGTGAGCAGTACTTC. Translated, it gives CASSPLEGSGEQYF.

The rearrangement links TRBV7-8 to TRBJ2-7, with TRBD1 matching over 7 bases. V lost 0 bases, J lost 4 bases, and 9 bases stayed unmatched. This CDR3 contains 16 residues. Germline CDR1 SGHVS, CDR2 FQNEAQ. The CDR3 DNA reads TGTGCCAGCAGCTTAGCTCTTCCACACAGGGGATACGAGCAGTACTTC. Translation: CASSLALPHRGYEQYF.

This chain uses TRBV18 with TRBJ2-5, with 13 positions matching TRBD2. This CDR3 contains 14 residues. Germline CDR1 KGHSH, CDR2 LQKENI. The junction had 1 base not matched to a gene; V was cut back by 6 bases and J by 3 bases. CDR3 coding DNA: TGTGCCAGCTCTGGGACTAGCGGGGAAGAGACCCAGTACTTC. Translated, it gives CASSGTSGEETQYF.

This clone is a singleton in its sample. This CDR3 is CASSQGLAQDTQYF. The DNA of the CDR3 is TGTGCCAGCAGCCAAGGTCTAGCGCAAGATACGCAGTATTTT. This rearrangement joins TRBV3-1 (or the pseudogene TRBV3-2) to TRBJ2-3, with D perhaps matching TRBD2 (6 bases). The ends were cut back, 1 base at V and 5 bases at J, with 10 bases in the middle. Per the germline V gene, CDR1 is LGHDT and CDR2 is YNNKEL (reference sequence). The CDR3 sequence is 14 residues long.

The chain joins TRBV6-5 to TRBJ2-5, with 10 bases aligning to TRBD1. Trimming removed 5 bases from V and 4 bases from J; junction bases left unmatched: 4. Per germline, CDR1 MNHEY and CDR2 SVGAGI. CDR3 length: 14 amino acids. The chain's CDR3 is CASSLRTGGETQYF. The CDR3, as DNA: TGTGCCAGCAGTCTCCGGACAGGGGGAGAGACCCAGTACTTC.

The chain links TRBV7-9 to TRBJ1-2; D is perhaps TRBD1 (5 bases). The CDR3 consists of 13 residues. Germline lookup yields CDR1 SEHNR and CDR2 FQNEAQ (reference sequence). The V gene lost 1 base and the J gene lost 8 bases, with 11 bases spanning the gap. The chain's CDR3 is CASSLEGERGYTF. The DNA for the CDR3 is TGTGCCAGCAGCTTAGAAGGGGAACGAGGCTACACCTTC.

V gene TRBV6-6 combines with J gene TRBJ2-5; D is perhaps TRBD2 (6 bases). The V and J ends lost 2 bases and 4 bases respectively, with 11 bases between them. Germline V gene data show CDR1 as MNHNY and CDR2 as SVGAGI (reference sequence). The CDR3 length is 14 residues. CDR3 residues: CASSYEEGRETQYF. The CDR3 DNA sequence: TGTGCCAGCAGTTACGAGGAGGGCCGAGAGACCCAGTACTTC.

The CDR3 nucleotides read TGTGCCACCTCAGGTTATAATTCACCCCTCCACTTT. This encodes CATSGYNSPLHF. The chain is built from TRBV6-5 and TRBJ1-6; D is uncertain. Germline V lookup: CDR1 MNHEY, CDR2 SVGAGI. V gave up 10 bases and J gave up 4 bases, with 8 bases separating them. CDR3 length: 12 residues.

This chain joins TRBV27 and TRBJ1-4, with 12 nucleotides matching TRBD1. In germline, CDR1 is MNHEY, CDR2 SMNVEV (reference sequence). V shed 7 bases and J 8 bases; nucleotides not matched to a gene: 8. The CDR3 sequence is 15 residues long. Here the CDR3 DNA reads TGTGCCAGCAACAGTGCCGGGACAGGGGGCGAAAAACTGTTTTTT. Translating gives CASNSAGTGGEKLFF.

This clone came up once. This chain connects TRBV29-1 to TRBJ2-1, with 7 bases that match TRBD2. This CDR3 region has 15 residues. V gave up 0 bases and J gave up 9 bases; unmatched junction bases: 11. Germline V lookup: CDR1 SQVTM, CDR2 ANQGSEA. The CDR3 DNA reads TGCAGCGTTGAAGATCCGGCGGGAGTTTTCGGTGAGCAGTTCTTC. It encodes CSVEDPAGVFGEQFF.

This rearrangement joins TRBV27 to TRBJ1-4, with D unclear. The CDR3 runs to 14 residues. Trimming cost V 9 bases and J 7 bases, with 18 bases left between them. The germline V gene encodes CDR1 MNHEY and CDR2 SMNVEV (reference sequence). The CDR3 is CASTPLWGAEKLFF. The CDR3 DNA reads as TGTGCCAGTACCCCCCTGTGGGGAGCTGAAAAACTGTTTTTT.

The chain links TRBV2 to TRBJ1-1, with TRBD1 as a possible D gene (6 bases). CDR3 length equals 14 residues. The V gene's germline CDR1 is SNHLY and CDR2 FYNNEI. V gave up 4 bases and J gave up 5 bases, with 14 bases separating them. The CDR3 protein is CASSVMGALTEAFF. The CDR3 DNA sequence: TGTGCCAGCAGTGTTATGGGGGCTCTAACTGAAGCTTTCTTT.

The rearrangement links TRBV27 to TRBJ2-2; 7 bases align to TRBD2. The CDR3 sequence is 20 residues long. After removal of 0 bases from V and 4 bases from J, the junction contained 17 bases not matched to a gene. Germline V gene sequence: CDR1 MNHEY, CDR2 SMNVEV (reference sequence). The CDR3 DNA reads as TGTGCCAGCAGTTTATCATGGGGTTTCAATGAAGCGGGGCGCACCGGGGAGCTGTTTTTT. This gives the protein CASSLSWGFNEAGRTGELFF.

This clone was detected only once. The chain carries TRBV11-2 and TRBJ2-4; 7 nucleotides line up with TRBD2. The V segment lost 3 bases and the J segment 8 bases; nucleotides outside the gene matches: 4. Per the germline V gene, CDR1 is SGHAT and CDR2 is FQNNGV. The CDR3 spans 13 residues. CDR3 nucleotide sequence: TGTGCCAGCAGCTTCGCGGGGGTAGACATTCAGTACTTC. Translation: CASSFAGVDIQYF.

This clone showed up just a few times. The chain is built from TRBV10-3 and TRBJ1-1, with unresolved D. Trimming pared 7 bases from V and 1 base from J, leaving 10 bases between. The CDR3 runs to 13 residues. In germline, CDR1 is ENHRY, CDR2 SYGVKD. CDR3 DNA: TGTGCCATCAATGATAACACGAACACTGAAGCTTTCTTT. Its translation is CAINDNTNTEAFF.